This TCR beta chain was observed in a study of control samples from healthy donors and cancer patients. The table came from immunoSEQ multiplex PCR; TCRdb's copy has only in-frame clones and leaves some out. The sample has approximately 160,000 clones, 90% to 95% seen once. This CDR3 region has 15 residues. Germline loops: CDR1 MRHNA, CDR2 SNTAGT. J lost 4 bases, V lost 6 bases, and 7 bases had no gene match. This TCR was recovered from a woman aged 55-69 years in good health. The genes are TRBV6-4 and TRBJ1-4, with 8 bases fitting TRBD1. Sequenced material: blood. The CDR3 sequence: CASRSTGEFNEKLFF. For the CDR3, the DNA is TGTGCCAGCAGATCGACAGGGGAGTTTAATGAAAAACTGTTTTTT.